This paragraph covers one TCR beta chain sequence. As yet, its antigen is unknown. TCR beta CDR3 region amplification was performed from RNA transcripts. With the HTBI primer set, the TCR CDR3 went through a first round of RT-PCR. MiXCR, run by TCRdb on the multiplex PCR reads, gives a single entry per CDR3 protein. The data show 500,000 to 650,000 distinct CDR3 sequences, around 20% seen once. There are 15 residues in the CDR3. Germline V lookup: CDR1 LNHDA, CDR2 SQIVND (reference sequence). Trimming pared 2 bases from V and 0 bases from J, leaving 10 bases between. This sample was included in a study of T cells in Graves' hyperthyroidism and ophthalmopathy. Study results and limitations: From stable hyperthyroidism, ophthalmopathy was separated by a 13 V-J model. Onset of ophthalmopathy came a median approximately 6.5 months after the model predicted it.

Cells are PBMCs isolated from 10 ml of fresh blood. The sample comprised blood. The TCR was taken from a man aged 40-55 years with Graves' ophthalmopathy. The chain carries TRBV19 and TRBJ1-1, with D maybe TRBD1 (6 bases). CDR3 region: CASSIRGPLNTEAFF. Written as DNA, the CDR3 is TGTGCCAGTAGTATACGGGGGCCGCTGAACACTGAAGCTTTCTTT.